This entry lists 14 T cell receptor beta chains sequenced from one sample in a study of shared clonotypes between healthy human individuals. Some clones are missing from TCRdb's copy, which holds only in-frame ones; the method was immunoSEQ multiplex PCR. The repertoire holds some 1 million clones, roughly 75% seen once, with roughly 1.5% in the top ten. Specimen: memory CD4+ T cells sorted from blood. The subset here: CD45RA-negative fraction. Receptors were obtained from a man aged 18 to 29 in good health.

Turning to this clone: The same CDR3 arises from other DNA sequences in this sample as well. This chain links TRBV5-1 with TRBJ1-2, with TRBD1 identical over 7 bases. Trimming at V came to 2 bases and at J to 4 bases, leaving 8 bases not matched to a gene. The CDR3 totals 15 residues. In germline, CDR1 is SGHRS, CDR2 YFSETQ. The CDR3 loop reads CASSLSTGESYGYTF. As DNA, the CDR3 is TGCGCCAGCAGCTTATCTACAGGGGAAAGCTATGGCTACACCTTC.

V is TRBV2 and J is TRBJ2-3; TRBD2 is a possible D gene (7 bases). Trimming stripped 4 bases from V and 3 bases from J, with 11 bases between. The CDR3 runs to 14 residues. Germline V CDR1 and CDR2: SNHLY, FYNNEI. The CDR3 DNA follows: TGTGCCAGCAGTGCTAGGGGGGGGACAGATACGCAGTATTTT. Translating it yields CASSARGGTDTQYF.

V and J are TRBV28 and TRBJ1-5; D remains unclear. CDR3 length: 17 residues. V lost 1 base and J 0 bases, leaving 13 bases between the germline ends. Germline V CDR1 and CDR2: MDHEN, SYDVKM. The CDR3 DNA reads TGTGCCAGCAGTTTATCACCTGGGGTGCATAGCAATCAGCCCCAGCATTTT. Its protein product is CASSLSPGVHSNQPQHF.

The genes are TRBV7-2 and TRBJ2-7; 12 bases agree with TRBD2. Trimming took 3 bases from V and 7 from J; bases not matched to a gene: 4. The CDR3 is 14 amino acids. Per the germline V gene, CDR1 is SGHTA and CDR2 is FQGNSA. This CDR3 reads CASSFRTSGIEQYF. The CDR3 DNA reads as TGTGCCAGCAGCTTCCGGACTAGCGGGATTGAGCAGTACTTC.

This clone showed up just once. Being one base from a much bigger clone, this may be a read error. J is TRBJ1-2 and V is TRBV6-6; no clear D gene. V was clipped by 6 bases and J by 2 bases, with 4 bases between them. The germline CDR1 and CDR2 sequences are MNHNY and SVGAGI (reference sequence). This CDR3 has 11 residues. This CDR3 is CASSGNYGYTF. As DNA, the CDR3 is TGTGCCAGCAGCGGAAACTATGGCTACACCTTC.

The V and J genes are TRBV27 and TRBJ2-5; D not resolved. Trimming took 2 bases from V and 2 from J, leaving 12 bases between them. The CDR3 is 15 residues long. Germline CDR1 reads MNHEY; CDR2 reads SMNVEV (reference sequence). CDR3 nucleotide sequence: TGTGCCAGCAGTTTAACATGGACGGATCAAGAGACCCAGTACTTC. Protein product: CASSLTWTDQETQYF.

This sequence joins TRBV4-1 and TRBJ1-5; no clear D. The CDR3 has 16 residues. Trimming removed 4 bases at V and 3 bases at J, with 16 bases between. The V gene's germline CDR1 is MGHRA and CDR2 YSYEKL. In DNA form, the CDR3 reads TGCGCCAGCAGCCTAGCACGGATCGGATCCAATCAGCCCCAGCATTTT. This sequence encodes CASSLARIGSNQPQHF.

This chain joins TRBV6-1 and TRBJ2-2; D ambiguous. V lost 4 bases to trimming and J lost 7 bases, with 10 bases between them. From germline, CDR1 is MNHNS and CDR2 SASEGT. The CDR3 extends over 13 amino acids. The CDR3 protein is CASSGSGRGELFF. In DNA form, the CDR3 reads TGTGCCAGCAGTGGAAGTGGGCGCGGGGAGCTGTTTTTT.

This clone was seen only a few times. The V and J genes are TRBV5-8 and TRBJ2-2, with 11 bases fitting TRBD1. The CDR3 runs 16 residues. The trim removed 2 bases at V and 5 bases at J, leaving 5 bases unmatched. CDR1 is SGHTS and CDR2 is YDEGEE in the germline V gene. The CDR3 is CASSLGQGAWTGELFF. In nucleotides, the CDR3 is TGTGCCAGCAGCTTAGGACAGGGGGCTTGGACCGGGGAGCTGTTTTTT. The variable domain in full, completed from reference TRBV5-8 and TRBJ2-2, reads EAGVTQSPTHLIKTRGQQATLRCSPISGHTSVYWYQQALGLGLQFLLWYDEGEERNRGNFPPRFSGRQFPNYSSELNVNALELEDSALYLCASSLGQGAWTGELFFGEGSRLTVL.

This clone was seen only a few times. V is TRBV9 and J is TRBJ1-6; 10 bases map to TRBD1. V was pared by 4 bases and J by 5 bases, with 6 bases of the junction left unmatched. In germline, CDR1 is SGDLS, CDR2 YYNGEE. The CDR3 spans 16 residues. CDR3 residues: CASSPRQGADNSPLHF. As DNA, the CDR3 is TGTGCCAGCAGCCCCAGACAGGGGGCGGATAATTCACCCCTCCACTTT. Full variable domain (remainder filled in from reference TRBV9 and TRBJ1-6): DSGVTQTPKHLITATGQRVTLRCSPRSGDLSVYWYQQSLDQGLQFLIQYYNGEERAKGNILERFSAQQFPDLHSELNLSSLELGDSALYFCASSPRQGADNSPLHFGNGTRLTVT.

The chain has TRBV29-1 and TRBJ2-4, with D uncertain. The CDR3 loop spans 13 amino acids. CDR1 and CDR2 from the germline V gene are SQVTM and ANQGSEA. V was shortened by 2 bases and J by 9 bases, with 14 bases between the two germline ends. The CDR3 bases are TGCAGCGTTGAATCACGGGTATCGGGCATTCAGTACTTC. Translation gives CSVESRVSGIQYF.

The gene calls are TRBV5-6 and TRBJ2-1, with TRBD2 identical over 11 bases. V lost 4 bases, J lost 5 bases, and 8 bases stayed unmatched. The CDR3 contains 16 residues. Looked up from germline, CDR1 is SGHDT and CDR2 is YYEEEE. CDR3 amino acids: CASSRRGTSGHNEQFF. CDR3 sequence (DNA): TGTGCCAGCAGCCGGAGGGGGACTAGCGGACACAATGAGCAGTTCTTC.

The V call is TRBV5-1, the J call TRBJ2-5, with TRBD2 matching over 7 bases. The CDR3 runs to 14 residues. The V segment lost 4 bases and the J segment 4 bases; nucleotides outside the gene matches: 7. Germline V gene sequence: CDR1 SGHRS, CDR2 YFSETQ. The CDR3 region has the DNA TGCGCCAGCAGCGGGACTACCTCGGGAGAGACCCAGTACTTC. This gives the protein CASSGTTSGETQYF.

This chain joins TRBV28 and TRBJ2-5; maybe TRBD1 (7 bases). V lost 8 bases, J lost 0 bases, and 13 bases lay in between. In germline, CDR1 is MDHEN, CDR2 SYDVKM. The CDR3 length is 14 residues. CDR3 region: CASGPGGYQETQYF. CDR3 DNA: TGTGCCAGCGGGCCAGGGGGGTACCAAGAGACCCAGTACTTC.